The clone carrying this TCR beta chain came up a few times. The same CDR3 can be traced to other DNA sequences in this sample. These data are taken from a study of blood T cell repertoires in COVID-19. Method: immunoSEQ multiplex PCR; TCRdb's copy keeps in-frame clones and lacks some. This sample yields roughly 180,000 clones, of which 80% to 90% are seen a single time; approximately 11% belongs to the top ten. Germline values: CDR1 SEHNR, CDR2 FQNEAQ (reference sequence). The V gene lost 3 bases and the J gene lost 1 base, with 6 bases spanning the gap. The CDR3 spans 13 residues. The TCR originated in a woman aged 40 to 49 with COVID-19, enrolled during active disease. The sequenced sample was peripheral blood. The gene calls are TRBV7-9 and TRBJ1-1, with TRBD1 as a possible D gene (5 bases). CDR3 coding DNA: TGTGCCAGCAGCTTGCAGGGGAACACTGAAGCTTTCTTT. Residues: CASSLQGNTEAFF.